This TCR beta chain came from a study of CD8 T cells in ankylosing spondylitis. Making use of molecular barcodes, quantitative 5'-RACE generated TCR beta libraries. TCRdb passed the 5' RACE reads through MiXCR, listing each CDR3 protein once. The sample lists around 30,000 distinct CDR3 sequences, less than 6.5% seen once, with approximately 1.7% in the top ten. This clonotype was observed at least ten times. The germline V and J ends were trimmed by 2 bases and 4 bases, with 10 bases remaining between them. The germline CDR1 and CDR2 sequences are SGDLS and YYNGEE. This CDR3 has 14 residues. The V call is TRBV9, the J call TRBJ2-1; no reliable D call. The source material was blood, either unsorted or a sorted T cell fraction (not recorded which). The source of this sequence is a female donor with ankylosing spondylitis or in good health (not recorded which). The CDR3: CASSVASAYNEQFF. In DNA, the CDR3 is TGTGCCAGCAGCGTGGCTAGTGCTTACAATGAGCAGTTCTTC.